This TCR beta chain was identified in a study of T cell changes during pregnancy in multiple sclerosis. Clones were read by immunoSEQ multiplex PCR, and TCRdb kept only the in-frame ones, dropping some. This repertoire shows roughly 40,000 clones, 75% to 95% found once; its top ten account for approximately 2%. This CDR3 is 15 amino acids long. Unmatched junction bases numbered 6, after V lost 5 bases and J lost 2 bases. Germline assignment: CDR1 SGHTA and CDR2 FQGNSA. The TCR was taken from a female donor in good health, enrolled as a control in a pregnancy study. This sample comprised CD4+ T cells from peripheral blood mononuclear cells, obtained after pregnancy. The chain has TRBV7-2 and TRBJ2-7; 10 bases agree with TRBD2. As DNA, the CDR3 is TGTGCCAGCAGCAAGGTAGCGGGGGGCCCCTACGAGCAGTACTTC. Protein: CASSKVAGGPYEQYF.